The TCR beta chain described here comes from a study of vaccination and CD4 T cells after COVID-19 (dated by TCRdb to between 2021 and 2023). Describing the broader study: Convalescent patients had a positive SARS-CoV-2 result on nasal swab PCR, and of these patients, several had mild disease and one had severe disease. Six males and four females were included in the convalescent cohort, with two Hispanic individuals, seven Caucasians, two Asians and one multiracial person represented. Post-COVID blood samples from convalescent patients were collected a median of roughly 100 days after diagnosis, with a range of about 35 to 161 days. In roughly 11 COVID-19 convalescent patients and 4 infection-naive healthy vaccine recipients, the spike-specific CD4+ TCR repertoire before mRNA vaccination was compared with the repertoire after mRNA vaccination. Two doses of either the Pfizer-BioNTech BNT162b2 vaccine (n=8) or the Moderna mRNA-1273 vaccine (n=2) were administered to participants. Control cultures received a CEFX viral epitope pool as the positive control, an HIV-1 Nef peptide pool as the negative control, or no peptide. Overlapping spike peptide pools from SARS-CoV-2 and from the common cold coronaviruses HCoV-NL63, HCoV-OC43 and HCoV-229E were used as culture stimuli. The time from the second vaccine dose to post-vaccine blood sampling had a median of roughly 70 days and ranged from about 12 to 241 days.

The receptor library was made with PCR. TCR sequencing of DNA from cultured CD4+ T cells used the Oncomine TCR Beta short-read assay at the Johns Hopkins FTIC core. The QIAamp micro DNA kit was used to extract genomic DNA from the cultured CD4+ T cells. Oncomine TCR Beta libraries made from cultured CD4+ T cells were pooled using unique dual indexes and sequenced on an Illumina iSeq 100. On the authors' methods: Non-productive sequences were filtered out, and CDR3s that did not start with C, did not end with F or W, or were shorter than 7 amino acids were discarded. The MANAFEST web application was used to identify antigen-specific clonotypes by comparing peptide-stimulated wells against reference wells and other culture wells. Positive clones required FDR below 0.05, an odds ratio above 5, and productive frequency above 0.1% in at least two of three replicate wells. Cross-reactive clonotypes were defined as significantly expanded in both SARS-CoV-2 spike wells and at least one common cold coronavirus spike condition. CDR3 homology was assessed with Levenshtein distances (stringdist) and unrooted phylogenetic trees (ape) in R version 3.6.1. Clones were called with MiXCR by TCRdb after fastp trimmed the public reads at Q25, and only in-frame beta chains were retained. Every entry covers one CDR3 protein and lists the most common genes and DNA from its rows. TCRdb's processing, not the study's, gives the V and J calls here. In this sample the table shows 13,000 or so distinct CDR3 sequences, roughly 58% of which occur a single time. Around 18% of the sample comes from the top ten.

The sample's treatment or condition label is to be understood as: approximately nine-day PBMC culture with coronavirus spike peptide pools or control peptides (ViraFEST assay). To expand antigen-specific T cells with peptide pools and then pick out the expanded clonotypes through TCR sequencing, the study relied on the ViraFEST assay. The convalescent patients' positive SARS-CoV-2 PCR tests fell between March and December 2020, which was before the Alpha, Beta and Delta variants emerged in the United States. PBMCs were cultured at fewer than 2.5 million per well in IMDM supplemented with roughly 5% human AB serum and 9.5 to 10 IU/ml IL-2, with about 9 ug/ml peptide pools added. Half of the culture medium was replaced with fresh IL-2-containing medium on days 3 and 7. After approximately 11 days of culture, CD4+ T cells were isolated by negative selection with the EasySep CD4+ T cell isolation kit. PBMCs were separated from whole blood using Ficoll-Paque Plus gradient centrifugation and then either used fresh or cryopreserved at -140C. Culture conditions were generally each tested in triplicate wells.

The CDR3 has 15 amino acids, counting the end cysteine and phenylalanine. Only CDR3 DNA is held: 45 bases, read in frame from base 1. CDR1 and CDR2 (SGHAT, FQNNGV) derive from the germline V gene. V is shortened by 1 base, J by 3 bases, and the region joining them spans 13 bases. What the study reported, not specific to this receptor: The number of convalescent patients in the study was relatively small, and the study did not examine early timepoints following natural infection. The median number of SARS-CoV-2-reactive clonotypes rose from under 25 after infection to 35 to 45 after vaccination, but the change was not significant. Of the vaccine-specific clones in convalescent patients, 304 of 307, or nearly all, reacted only to SARS-CoV-2 spike and did not cross-react with common cold coronaviruses. Among the post-vaccine SARS-CoV-2-reactive clones in convalescent patients, a median approximately 90% showed up only after vaccination, which suggests vaccine-specific priming.

This clonotype was observed a handful of times. Its binding antigen is unknown. Per-base qualities were not stored, and no clone one base away is much larger. In this chain, TRBV11-2 is recombined with TRBJ2-7; perhaps TRBD1 is the D gene, with 5 bases matching. This receptor was taken from a human donor with COVID-19. Sequencing was performed on cultured CD4+ T cells from blood, taken after SARS-CoV-2 vaccination. The encoded CDR3 is CASSLASQGFYEQYF. The nucleotides read TGTGCCAGCAGCTTAGCCTCGCAGGGCTTCTACGAGCAGTACTTC.